The present T cell receptor beta chain was sequenced within a study of human T cells and chemical hapten exposure. Per germline, CDR1 MDHEN and CDR2 SYDVKM. The V end lost 5 bases, the J end lost 0 bases, and 14 bases lay between the germline ends. The CDR3 contains 15 residues. In TCRdb, the RACE reads were re-called with MiXCR into one record per CDR3 protein. The sample records roughly 38,000 distinct CDR3 sequences, under 5% being singletons. The table lists this clonotype with many counts. Stated time point: patch test 1, 2 weeks after DPC sensitization. Treatment denoted: therapeutic diphenylcyclopropenone sensitization with weekly scalp DPC. Total RNA came from unfractionated whole blood.

The chain is built from TRBV28 and TRBJ2-7, with D tentatively TRBD2 (5 bases). This receptor was taken from a man aged 50 to 60 with alopecia areata. Some clones in this sample may be carry-over from other donors' samples. This sample comprised whole blood, obtained in connection with sensitization to the hapten diphenylcyclopropenone (DPC). CDR3 nucleotide sequence: TGTGCCAGCAGTCCCTGGGCAGCGGACTCCTACGAGCAGTACTTC. Protein sequence: CASSPWAADSYEQYF.